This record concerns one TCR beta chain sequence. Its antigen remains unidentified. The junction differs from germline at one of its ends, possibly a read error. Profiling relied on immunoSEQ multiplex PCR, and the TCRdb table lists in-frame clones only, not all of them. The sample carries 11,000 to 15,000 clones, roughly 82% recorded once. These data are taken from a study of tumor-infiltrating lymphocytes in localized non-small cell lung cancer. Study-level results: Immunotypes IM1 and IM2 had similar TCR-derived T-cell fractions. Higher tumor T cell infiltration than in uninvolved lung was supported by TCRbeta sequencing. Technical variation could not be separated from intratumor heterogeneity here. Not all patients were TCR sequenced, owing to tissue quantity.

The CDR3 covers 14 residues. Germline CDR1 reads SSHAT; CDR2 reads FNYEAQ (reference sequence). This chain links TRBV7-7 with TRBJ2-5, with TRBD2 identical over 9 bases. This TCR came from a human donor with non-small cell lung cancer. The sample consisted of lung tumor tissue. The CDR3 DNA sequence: TGTGCTAGCAGCTGGGGACTAGCAGGAGAGACCCAGTACTTC. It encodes CASSWGLAGETQYF.